This note documents a single T cell receptor beta chain sequence. The data belong to a study of blood T cells in healthy people across ages. Germline V gene data show CDR1 as MGHDK and CDR2 as SYGVNS. The CDR3 has 17 amino acids. J was trimmed by 4 bases and V by 2 bases; bases with no gene match: 6. The second PCR ran about 7 to 12 cycles with a sample-barcoded 5' primer and J-beta primers. TCRdb reprocessed the 5' RACE reads via MiXCR and lists one record per CDR3 protein. This table holds some 1.1 million distinct CDR3 sequences, around two fifths found once. Extraction yielded at least 6 micrograms of total RNA per sample.

The TCR sequence derives from a man younger than 30 in good health. The sample taken for sequencing was blood. The V and J genes are TRBV25-1 and TRBJ1-6, with 9 bases fitting TRBD1. The CDR3 region has the DNA TGTGCCAGCAGTGAAAAAACAGGGGGCGATTATAATTCACCCCTCCACTTT. This translates into CASSEKTGGDYNSPLHF.